The present T cell receptor beta chain was sequenced within a study of blood T cell repertoires in COVID-19. Overall study: From the United States, Italy and Spain came samples of acute and convalescent COVID-19. The analysed material was cDNA or gDNA that came from T cells, B-cell-depleted T cells, or PBMCs.

As originally analysed: Cell counts per sample came from amplifying reference gene primers. The protocol was immunoSEQ multiplex PCR, while the TCRdb copy is restricted to in-frame clones and leaves out a portion. From that table come the V and J calls and clone size; the DNA was used to work out D and trimming. The sample consists of 60,000 or so clones, around 85% of them appearing once. This sequence originates from a human donor in a cohort sampled during active COVID-19. Sample: peripheral blood.

The CDR3 loop is CASSGQTNTEAFF. DNA of the CDR3: TGTGCCAGTAGTGGACAAACGAACACTGAAGCTTTCTTT. V is TRBV19 and J is TRBJ1-1, with D possibly TRBD1 on 5 matching bases. Germline CDR1 LNHDA, CDR2 SQIVND (reference sequence). This CDR3 region has 13 residues. With 5 bases removed from V and 1 base from J, the gap between germline ends came to 8 bases.